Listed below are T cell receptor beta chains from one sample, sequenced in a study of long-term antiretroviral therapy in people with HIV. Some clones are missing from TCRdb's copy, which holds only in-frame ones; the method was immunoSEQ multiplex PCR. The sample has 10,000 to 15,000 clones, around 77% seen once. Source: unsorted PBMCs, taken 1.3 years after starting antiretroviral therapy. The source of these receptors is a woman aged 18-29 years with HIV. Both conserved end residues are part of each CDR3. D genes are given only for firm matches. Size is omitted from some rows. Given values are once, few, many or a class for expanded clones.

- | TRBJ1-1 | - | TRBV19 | CASSRGANTEAFF
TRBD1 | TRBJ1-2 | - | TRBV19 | CASSIRTGDPGYTF
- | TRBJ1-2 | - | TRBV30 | CAWSGGNYGYTF
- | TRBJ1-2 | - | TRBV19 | CASSPRDGFNYGYTF
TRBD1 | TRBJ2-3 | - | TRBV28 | CASSTGGNTQYF
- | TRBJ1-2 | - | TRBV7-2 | CASSQGSGYGYTF
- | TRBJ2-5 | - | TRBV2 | CASILAQETQYF
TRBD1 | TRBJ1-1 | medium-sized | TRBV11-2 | CASSFTGGTNTEAFF
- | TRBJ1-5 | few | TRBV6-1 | CASSVGENQPQHF
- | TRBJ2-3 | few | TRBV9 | CASSDSGLRTDTQYF
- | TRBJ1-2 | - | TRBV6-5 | CASSYRVGGGYTF
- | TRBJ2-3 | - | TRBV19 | CASSGRLTDTQYF
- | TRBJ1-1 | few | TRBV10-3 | CAISDPRGAEAFF
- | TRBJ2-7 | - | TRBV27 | CASSSHASYEQYF
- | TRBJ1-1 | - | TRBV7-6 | CASSSRGRDTEAFF
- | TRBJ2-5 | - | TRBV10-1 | CASRWVSAAEETQYF
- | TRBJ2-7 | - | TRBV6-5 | CASSQSIAPYEQYF
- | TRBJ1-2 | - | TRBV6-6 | CASSSSGGTYTF
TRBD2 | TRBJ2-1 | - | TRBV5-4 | CASSPGLADYNEQFF
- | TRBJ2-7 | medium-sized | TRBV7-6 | CASSLVPGTGRGEQYF
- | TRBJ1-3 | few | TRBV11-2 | CASSFWFTGSGNTIYF
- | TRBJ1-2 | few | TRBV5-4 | CASSVDRIDYGYTF
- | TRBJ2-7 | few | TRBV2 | CASSASDTYEQYF
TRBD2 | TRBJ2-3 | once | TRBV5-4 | CASSSGTSGAYSTDTQYF
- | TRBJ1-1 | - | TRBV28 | CATNQDQGPTEAFF
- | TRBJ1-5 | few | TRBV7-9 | CASSPGPSGPISPKHF
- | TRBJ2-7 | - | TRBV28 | CASTTPETASYEQYF
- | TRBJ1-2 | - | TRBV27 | CASKQEGYGYTF
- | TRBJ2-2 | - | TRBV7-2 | CASSLEQGTELFF
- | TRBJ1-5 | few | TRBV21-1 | CASGPGTLQPQHF
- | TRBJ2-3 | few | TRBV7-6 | CASTDSTDTQYF
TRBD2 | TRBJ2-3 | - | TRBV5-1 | CASSWGLAWDRYEDTQYF
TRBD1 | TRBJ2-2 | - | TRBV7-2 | CASSIRTGGSTGELFF